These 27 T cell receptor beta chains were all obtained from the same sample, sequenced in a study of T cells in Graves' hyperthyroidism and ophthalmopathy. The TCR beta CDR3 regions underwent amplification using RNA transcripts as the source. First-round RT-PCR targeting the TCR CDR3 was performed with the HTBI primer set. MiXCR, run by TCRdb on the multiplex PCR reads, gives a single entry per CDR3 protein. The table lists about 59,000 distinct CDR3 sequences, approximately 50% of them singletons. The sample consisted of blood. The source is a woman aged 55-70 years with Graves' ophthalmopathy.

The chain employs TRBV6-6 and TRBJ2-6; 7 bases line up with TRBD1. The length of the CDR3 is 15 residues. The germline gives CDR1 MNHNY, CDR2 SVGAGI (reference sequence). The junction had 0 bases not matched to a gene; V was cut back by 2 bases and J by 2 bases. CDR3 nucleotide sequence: TGTGCCAGCAGTTACCAGGGGGCTGGGGCCAACGTCCTGACTTTC. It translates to CASSYQGAGANVLTF.

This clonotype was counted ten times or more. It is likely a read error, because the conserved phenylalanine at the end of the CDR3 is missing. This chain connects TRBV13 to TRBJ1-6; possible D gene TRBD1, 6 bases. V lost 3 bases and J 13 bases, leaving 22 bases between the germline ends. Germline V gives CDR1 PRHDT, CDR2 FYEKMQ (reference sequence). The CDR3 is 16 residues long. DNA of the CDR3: TGTGCCAGCAGCTTCTCACCCCGACTGGACAGCCAGCCCCTCCACCTT. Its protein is CASSFSPRLDSQPLHL.

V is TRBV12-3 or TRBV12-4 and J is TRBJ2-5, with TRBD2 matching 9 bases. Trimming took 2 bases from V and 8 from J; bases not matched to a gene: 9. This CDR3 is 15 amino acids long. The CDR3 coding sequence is TGTGCCAGCAGTTTAAGGGCGGGGGGGACTCGAACCCAGTACTTC. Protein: CASSLRAGGTRTQYF.

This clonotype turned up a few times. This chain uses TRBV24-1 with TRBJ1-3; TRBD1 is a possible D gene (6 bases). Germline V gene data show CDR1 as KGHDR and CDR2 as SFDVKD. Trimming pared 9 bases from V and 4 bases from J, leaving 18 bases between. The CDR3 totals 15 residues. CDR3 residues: CATHEGDKPGNTIYF. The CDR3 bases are TGTGCCACCCATGAGGGGGACAAGCCAGGAAACACCATATATTTT.

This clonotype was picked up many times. Here the CDR3 reads CASSLALTSGKETQYF. The CDR3 bases are TGCGCCAGCAGCTTGGCCCTCACTAGCGGGAAAGAGACCCAGTACTTC. This sequence joins TRBV5-1 and TRBJ2-5; TRBD2 matches 10 bases. The CDR3 sequence is 16 residues long. The trim removed 0 bases at V and 3 bases at J, leaving 5 bases unmatched. Per germline, CDR1 SGHRS and CDR2 YFSETQ.

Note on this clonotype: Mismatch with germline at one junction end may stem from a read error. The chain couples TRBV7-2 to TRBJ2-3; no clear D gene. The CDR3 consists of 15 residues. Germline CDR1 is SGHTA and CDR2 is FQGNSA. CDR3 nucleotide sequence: TGTGCCAGCAGCCCGATGCTGACGGGCACGGATACGCAGTATTTT. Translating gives CASSPMLTGTDTQYF.

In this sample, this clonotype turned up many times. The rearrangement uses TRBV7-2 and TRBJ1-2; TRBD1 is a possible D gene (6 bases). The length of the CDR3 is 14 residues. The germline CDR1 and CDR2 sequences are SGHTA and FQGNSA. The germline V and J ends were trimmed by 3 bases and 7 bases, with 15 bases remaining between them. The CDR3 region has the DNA TGTGCCAGCAGCTTCGAGGGGGGCTACTCTGGCTACACCTTC. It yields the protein CASSFEGGYSGYTF.

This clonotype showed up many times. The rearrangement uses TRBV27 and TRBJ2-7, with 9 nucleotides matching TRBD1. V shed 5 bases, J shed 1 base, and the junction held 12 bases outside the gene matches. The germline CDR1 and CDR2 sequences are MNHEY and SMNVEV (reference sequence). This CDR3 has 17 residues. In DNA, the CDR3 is TGTGCCAGCAGTCCGGGACAGGGCTTAACCGAGTCCTACGAGCAGTACTTC. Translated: CASSPGQGLTESYEQYF.

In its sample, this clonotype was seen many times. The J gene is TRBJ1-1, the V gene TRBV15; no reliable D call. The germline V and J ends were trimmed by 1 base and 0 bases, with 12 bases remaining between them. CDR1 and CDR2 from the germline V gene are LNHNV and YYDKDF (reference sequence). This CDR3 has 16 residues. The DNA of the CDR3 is TGTGCCACCAGCAGAGCTCCGGGCAAAATGAACACTGAAGCTTTCTTT. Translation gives CATSRAPGKMNTEAFF.

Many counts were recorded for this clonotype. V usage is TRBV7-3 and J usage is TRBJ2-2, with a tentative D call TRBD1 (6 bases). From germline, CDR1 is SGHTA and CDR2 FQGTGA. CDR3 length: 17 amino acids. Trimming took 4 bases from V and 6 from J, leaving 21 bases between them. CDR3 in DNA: TGTGCCAGCAGCTCAACCGCTAGCAGGGGTTTGGCCGGGGAGCTGTTTTTT. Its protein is CASSSTASRGLAGELFF.

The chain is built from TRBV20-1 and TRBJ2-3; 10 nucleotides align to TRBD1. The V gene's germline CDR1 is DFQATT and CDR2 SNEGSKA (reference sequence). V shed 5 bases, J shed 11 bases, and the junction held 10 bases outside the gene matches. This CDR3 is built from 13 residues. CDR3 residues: CSAQKGTGALQYF. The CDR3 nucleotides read TGCAGTGCTCAAAAAGGGACAGGGGCGCTGCAGTATTTT.

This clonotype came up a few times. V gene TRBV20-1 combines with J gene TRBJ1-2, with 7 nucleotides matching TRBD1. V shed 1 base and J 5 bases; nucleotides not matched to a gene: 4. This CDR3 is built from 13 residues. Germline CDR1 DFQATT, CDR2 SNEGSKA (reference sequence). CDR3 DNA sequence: TGCAGTGCTAGAGCGGGACAGATATATGGCTACACCTTC. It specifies CSARAGQIYGYTF.

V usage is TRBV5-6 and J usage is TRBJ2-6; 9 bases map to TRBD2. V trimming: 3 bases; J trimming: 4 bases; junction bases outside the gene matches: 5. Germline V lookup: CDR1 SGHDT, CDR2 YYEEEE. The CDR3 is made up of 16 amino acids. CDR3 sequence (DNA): TGTGCCAGCAGCTCTAGCGGGGAATCCGGGGCCAACGTCCTGACTTTC. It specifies CASSSSGESGANVLTF. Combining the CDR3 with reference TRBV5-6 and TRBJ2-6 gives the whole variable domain DAGVTQSPTHLIKTRGQQVTLRCSPKSGHDTVSWYQQALGQGPQFIFQYYEEEERQRGNFPDRFSGHQFPNYSSELNVNALLLGDSALYLCASSSSGESGANVLTFGAGSRLTVL.

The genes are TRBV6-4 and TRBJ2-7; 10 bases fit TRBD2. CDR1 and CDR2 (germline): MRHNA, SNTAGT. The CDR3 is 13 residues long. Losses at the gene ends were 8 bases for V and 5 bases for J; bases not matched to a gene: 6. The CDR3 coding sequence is TGTGCCAGCTCTAGCGGGAGTGGGGACGAGCAGTACTTC. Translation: CASSSGSGDEQYF.

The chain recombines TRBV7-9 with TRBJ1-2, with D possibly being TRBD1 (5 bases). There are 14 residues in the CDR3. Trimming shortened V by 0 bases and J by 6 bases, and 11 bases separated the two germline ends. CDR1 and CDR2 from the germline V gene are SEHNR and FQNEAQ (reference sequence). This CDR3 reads CASSLAVGANGYTF. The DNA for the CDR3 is TGTGCCAGCAGCTTAGCAGTAGGGGCGAATGGCTACACCTTC.

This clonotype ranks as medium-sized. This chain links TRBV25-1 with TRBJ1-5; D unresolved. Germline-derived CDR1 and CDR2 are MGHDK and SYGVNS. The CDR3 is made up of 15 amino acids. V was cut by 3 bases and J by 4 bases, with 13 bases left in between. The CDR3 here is CASSENRELNQPQHF. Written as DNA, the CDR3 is TGTGCCAGCAGTGAGAACAGAGAACTGAATCAGCCCCAGCATTTT.

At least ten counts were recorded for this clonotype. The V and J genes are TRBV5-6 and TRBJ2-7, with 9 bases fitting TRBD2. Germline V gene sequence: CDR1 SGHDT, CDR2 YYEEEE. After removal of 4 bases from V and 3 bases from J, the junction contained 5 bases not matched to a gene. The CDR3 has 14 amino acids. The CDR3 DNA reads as TGTGCCAGCAGCGGGAGCGGGAGGATCTACGAGCAGTACTTC. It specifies CASSGSGRIYEQYF. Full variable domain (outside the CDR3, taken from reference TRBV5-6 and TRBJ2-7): DAGVTQSPTHLIKTRGQQVTLRCSPKSGHDTVSWYQQALGQGPQFIFQYYEEEERQRGNFPDRFSGHQFPNYSSELNVNALLLGDSALYLCASSGSGRIYEQYFGPGTRLTVT.

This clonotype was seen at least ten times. CDR3 loop: CASSDSQGEGGEQFF. For the CDR3, the DNA is TGTGCCAGCAGTGACTCACAAGGGGAGGGCGGTGAGCAGTTCTTC. The chain couples TRBV6-4 to TRBJ2-1, with 7 bases matching TRBD2. The V gene end was trimmed by 0 bases and the J gene end by 9 bases; junction bases not matched to a gene: 8. CDR1 is MRHNA and CDR2 is SNTAGT in the germline V gene. The CDR3 consists of 15 residues.

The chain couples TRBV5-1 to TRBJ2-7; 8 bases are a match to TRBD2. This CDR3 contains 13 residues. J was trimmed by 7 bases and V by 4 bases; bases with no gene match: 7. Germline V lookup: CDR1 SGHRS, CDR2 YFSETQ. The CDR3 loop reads CASSRGGKIEQYF. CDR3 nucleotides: TGCGCCAGCAGCCGGGGGGGGAAGATAGAGCAGTACTTC.

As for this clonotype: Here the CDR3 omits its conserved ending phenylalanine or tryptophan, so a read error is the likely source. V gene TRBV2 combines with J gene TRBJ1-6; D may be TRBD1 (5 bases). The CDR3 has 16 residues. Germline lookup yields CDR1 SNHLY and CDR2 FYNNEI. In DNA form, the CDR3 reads TGTGGCAGCAGGGATGGTCAGGGATCCTATAATTCATCCCTCCACCTT. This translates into CGSRDGQGSYNSSLHL.

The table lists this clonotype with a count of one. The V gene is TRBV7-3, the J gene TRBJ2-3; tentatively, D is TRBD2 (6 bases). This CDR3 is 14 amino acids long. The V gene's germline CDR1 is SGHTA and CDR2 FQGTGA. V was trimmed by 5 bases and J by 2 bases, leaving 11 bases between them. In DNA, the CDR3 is TGTGCCAGCAGCCCGGGACTTTACACAGATACGCAGTATTTT. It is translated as CASSPGLYTDTQYF.

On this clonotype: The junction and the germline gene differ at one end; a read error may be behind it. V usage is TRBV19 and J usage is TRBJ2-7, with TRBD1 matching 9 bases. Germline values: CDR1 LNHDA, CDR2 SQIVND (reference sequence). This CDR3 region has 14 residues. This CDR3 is CASYWDRDSYEQYF. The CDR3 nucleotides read TGTGCCAGTTACTGGGACAGGGACTCCTACGAACAGTACTTC. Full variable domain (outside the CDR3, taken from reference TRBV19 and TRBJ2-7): DGGITQSPKYLFRKEGQNVTLSCEQNLNHDAMYWYRQDPGQGLRLIYYSQIVNDFQKGDIAEGYSVSREKKESFPLTVTSAQKNPTAFYLCASYWDRDSYEQYFGPGTRLTVT.

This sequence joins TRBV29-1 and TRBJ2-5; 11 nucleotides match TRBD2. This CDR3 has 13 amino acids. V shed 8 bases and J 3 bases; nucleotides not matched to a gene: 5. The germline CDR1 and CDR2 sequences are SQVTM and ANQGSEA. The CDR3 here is CSFSTSGEETQYF. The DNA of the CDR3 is TGCAGCTTTTCGACTAGCGGGGAAGAGACCCAGTACTTC.

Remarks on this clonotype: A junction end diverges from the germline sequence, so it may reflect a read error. CDR3 bases: TGCAGTGCTAGAGGCCGAGCTTCCTTT. Residues: CSARGRASF. The V and J genes are TRBV20-1 and TRBJ1-1, with no clear D. CDR3 length equals 9 residues. CDR1 is DFQATT and CDR2 is SNEGSKA in the germline V gene (reference sequence).

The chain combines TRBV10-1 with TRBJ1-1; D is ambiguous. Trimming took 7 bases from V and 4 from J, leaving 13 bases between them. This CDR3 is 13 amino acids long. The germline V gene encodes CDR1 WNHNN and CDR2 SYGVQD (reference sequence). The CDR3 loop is CASTTDGFTEAFF. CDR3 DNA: TGCGCCAGCACCACGGACGGATTCACTGAAGCTTTCTTT.

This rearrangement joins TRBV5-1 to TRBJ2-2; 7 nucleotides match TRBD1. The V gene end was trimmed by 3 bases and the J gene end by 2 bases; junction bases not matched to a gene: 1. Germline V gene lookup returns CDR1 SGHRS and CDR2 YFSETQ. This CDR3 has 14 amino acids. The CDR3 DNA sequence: TGCGCCAGCAGCTGGGACAGAAACACCGGGGAGCTGTTTTTT. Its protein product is CASSWDRNTGELFF.

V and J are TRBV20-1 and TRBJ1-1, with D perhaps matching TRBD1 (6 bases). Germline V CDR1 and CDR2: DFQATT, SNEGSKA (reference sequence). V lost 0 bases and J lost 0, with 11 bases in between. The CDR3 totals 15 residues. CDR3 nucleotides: TGCAGTGCTAGAGACGTGACAGGTGTGAACACTGAAGCTTTCTTT. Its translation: CSARDVTGVNTEAFF.